This T cell receptor (beta chain) was sequenced for a study of blood T cell repertoires in COVID-19. For the study at large: PBMCs, B-cell-depleted T cells, or T cells provided the cDNA or gDNA that made up the material.

Germline V gene data show CDR1 as LNHDA and CDR2 as SQIVND (reference sequence). The CDR3 runs 16 residues. The V segment lost 5 bases and the J segment 1 base; nucleotides outside the gene matches: 10. Study processing details: The assay estimated nucleated cells by amplifying reference gene primers. The assay was immunoSEQ multiplex PCR, and TCRdb's table has in-frame clones only and misses some. The V and J calls and clone size are taken from that table; D and trimming were inferred from the DNA. The sample has 55,000 to 85,000 clones; roughly 80% are singletons. The sequenced sample consisted of peripheral blood. The clonotype was recovered from a woman in her 70s with acute or convalescent COVID-19. This chain joins TRBV19 and TRBJ2-7, with 8 bases that match TRBD2. The DNA for the CDR3 is TGTGCCAGTAGTCAGACGGGGGGGGCAAGGTCCTACGAGCAGTACTTC. Residues: CASSQTGGARSYEQYF. The whole variable domain, filled in from reference TRBV19 and TRBJ2-7, reads DGGITQSPKYLFRKEGQNVTLSCEQNLNHDAMYWYRQDPGQGLRLIYYSQIVNDFQKGDIAEGYSVSREKKESFPLTVTSAQKNPTAFYLCASSQTGGARSYEQYFGPGTRLTVT.